This TCR beta chain is drawn from a study of blood T cell repertoires in COVID-19. Those enrolled, adults aged roughly 18 to 90 years, came from some 25 US areas. Cohorts were based on clinical histories the participants reported. In the study's own analysis: Counts of nucleated cells, estimated from reference gene primer amplification, were obtained. The data were produced by immunoSEQ multiplex PCR, yet TCRdb's version contains in-frame clones alone and is incomplete. The DNA was the basis for D and trimming; V, J and clone size are from that table. The sample shows about 400,000 clones, roughly 87% of them seen only once. This receptor was taken from a woman between 40 and 55 years old with acute COVID-19. Sequenced sample: PBMCs or T cells enriched from blood (not recorded which).

CDR3 residues: CATQRSSGNTIYF. The CDR3 DNA follows: TGTGCCACCCAACGGTCCTCTGGAAACACCATATATTTT. The V and J genes are TRBV24-1 and TRBJ1-3; D remains unclear. Trimming removed 9 bases at V and 0 bases at J, with 8 bases between. The CDR3 covers 13 residues. From germline, CDR1 is KGHDR and CDR2 SFDVKD.